This record covers a single T cell receptor beta chain. Its antigen is not known. The entry originates in a study of identical twins. Notes on the study in general: The models systematically underestimated how much out-of-frame TCR alpha was shared in monozygotic twins. Twin pairs' shared out-of-frame alpha sequences were enriched in low generation probability. High-abundance cord blood beta clonotypes had fewer insertions; memory repertoires showed none.

V shed 4 bases and J 4 bases; nucleotides not matched to a gene: 4. CDR3 length: 15 residues. Germline CDR1 reads SGHRS; CDR2 reads YFSETQ. A template switching step contributed a universal primer site, while unique molecular identifiers were present in the cDNA. TCRdb analysed the 5' RACE reads with MiXCR anew, one entry per CDR3 protein. Among nearly 250,000 distinct CDR3 sequences listed, roughly 7% were seen once. Another study also made use of these data, one on yellow fever vaccine responses in identical twins.

The chain uses TRBV5-1 and TRBJ2-5, with TRBD2 matching over 13 bases. This clonotype was sampled from a young woman in good health. The sequencing sample was made of memory (CD45RO+) T cells sorted from blood. The CDR3 DNA reads as TGCGCCAGCAGCGAGGGACTAGCGGGGTCAGAGACCCAGTACTTC. Its translation: CASSEGLAGSETQYF.